This note documents a single TCR beta chain sequence. CDR1 SGHRS and CDR2 YFSETQ come from the germline V gene. The J segment lost 3 bases and the V segment lost 4 bases, leaving 8 bases of the junction unmatched. CDR3 length: 15 residues. This sample is part of a study of T cells after somatic rescue of genetic block. Produced via immunoSEQ multiplex PCR; TCRdb's table is partial and in-frame only. Of 100,000 to 120,000 clones detected, about 90% appear once; the ten largest clones hold roughly 1.5%. Sequencing input: peripheral blood mononuclear cells (PBMCs). V gene TRBV5-1 combines with J gene TRBJ2-5; 8 bases agree with TRBD2. The clonotype originates from a woman under 30. CDR3 sequence: CASSPPTAGEETQYF. The CDR3 region has the DNA TGCGCCAGCAGCCCCCCAACAGCGGGGGAAGAGACCCAGTACTTC.